Listed below are T cell receptor beta chains from one sample, sequenced in a study of early T cells in non-severe SARS-CoV-2 infection. TCRdb processed the 5' RACE reads anew with MiXCR; each CDR3 protein has one entry. The table records about 28,000 distinct CDR3 sequences, 4.6% of them present only once. The starting material was whole blood, obtained at baseline. Receptor source: an adult who was a healthcare worker with PCR-confirmed SARS-CoV-2 infection or an uninfected control (not recorded which). CDR3s include the opening cysteine and the closing phenylalanine or tryptophan. The order of the fields is clone size, D gene, J gene, V gene, CDR3 DNA, CDR3 protein. The D gene is left open where the match is weak. Expanded clones are given a class, and other clones once, few, many or no size at all.

clone_size: many
d_call: .
j_call: TRBJ1-1
v_call: TRBV5-6
cdr3_nt: TGTGCCAGCAGCTCCCGGGGGCCGAACACTGAAGCTTTCTTT
cdr3_aa: CASSSRGPNTEAFF

clone_size: many
d_call: .
j_call: TRBJ2-6
v_call: TRBV9
cdr3_nt: TGTGCCAGCAGCACACCAGGGTACGGCTCTGGGGCCAACGTCCTGACTTTC
cdr3_aa: CASSTPGYGSGANVLTF

clone_size: .
d_call: TRBD1
j_call: TRBJ1-1
v_call: TRBV5-1
cdr3_nt: TGCGCCAGCAGCGGGATGACAGGGGGGAGCACTGAAGCTTTCTTT
cdr3_aa: CASSGMTGGSTEAFF

clone_size: many
d_call: .
j_call: TRBJ2-5
v_call: TRBV20-1
cdr3_nt: TGCAGTGCTAGGGGCGTAACATACCAAGAGACCCAGTACTTC
cdr3_aa: CSARGVTYQETQYF

clone_size: many
d_call: .
j_call: TRBJ2-2
v_call: TRBV6-5
cdr3_nt: TGTGCCAGCTCCCTCGTCCCGGGGGAGCTGTTTTTT
cdr3_aa: CASSLVPGELFF

clone_size: many
d_call: .
j_call: TRBJ2-7
v_call: TRBV9
cdr3_nt: TGTGCCAGCAGCCACTTAGAGGGACAATCCTACGAGCAGTACTTC
cdr3_aa: CASSHLEGQSYEQYF

clone_size: many
d_call: .
j_call: TRBJ2-5
v_call: TRBV25-1
cdr3_nt: TGTGCCAGCAGTGAAACTACCGGGCCGGGGGAGACCCAGTACTTC
cdr3_aa: CASSETTGPGETQYF

clone_size: few
d_call: TRBD2
j_call: TRBJ2-1
v_call: TRBV4-3
cdr3_nt: TGCGCCAGCAGCCAAGATACTGGGACTAGCAGCTACAATGAGCAGTTCTTC
cdr3_aa: CASSQDTGTSSYNEQFF

clone_size: many
d_call: .
j_call: TRBJ1-2
v_call: TRBV7-9
cdr3_nt: TGTGCCAGCAGCCAAAAAGGGACGGCCTCATATGGCTACACCTTC
cdr3_aa: CASSQKGTASYGYTF

clone_size: many
d_call: TRBD1
j_call: TRBJ1-4
v_call: TRBV10-1
cdr3_nt: TGCGCCAGCAGTCCTGGACAGGGTGAAAAACTGTTTTTT
cdr3_aa: CASSPGQGEKLFF

clone_size: many
d_call: TRBD2
j_call: TRBJ2-1
v_call: TRBV4-2
cdr3_nt: TGTGCCAGCAGCCAAGGATCAGCGGGGGGCAACAGGTACAATGAGCAGTTCTTC
cdr3_aa: CASSQGSAGGNRYNEQFF

clone_size: many
d_call: .
j_call: TRBJ2-5
v_call: TRBV5-1
cdr3_nt: TGCGCCAGCAGCCCCGGGACTTCGCAAGAGACCCAGTACTTC
cdr3_aa: CASSPGTSQETQYF

clone_size: medium-sized
d_call: TRBD2
j_call: TRBJ2-3
v_call: TRBV20-1
cdr3_nt: TGCAGTGCTTTGGGTGGACTAGCGGGAAAGGGGGGCACAGATACGCAGTATTTT
cdr3_aa: CSALGGLAGKGGTDTQYF